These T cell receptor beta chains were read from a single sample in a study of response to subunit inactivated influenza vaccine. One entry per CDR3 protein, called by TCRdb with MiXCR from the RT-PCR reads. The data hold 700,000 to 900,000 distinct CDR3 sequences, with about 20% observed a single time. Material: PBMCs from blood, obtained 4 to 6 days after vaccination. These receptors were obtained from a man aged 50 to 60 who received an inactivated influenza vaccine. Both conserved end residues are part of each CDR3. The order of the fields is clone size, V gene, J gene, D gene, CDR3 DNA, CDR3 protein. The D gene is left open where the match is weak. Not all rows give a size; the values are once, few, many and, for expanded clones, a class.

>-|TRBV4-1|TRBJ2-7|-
TGCGCCAGCAGCCATGGACTACTCTACGAGCAGTACTTC
CASSHGLLYEQYF
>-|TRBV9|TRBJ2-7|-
TGTGCCAGCAGCGTAGCCCAGGAGCCCTACGAGCAGTACTTC
CASSVAQEPYEQYF
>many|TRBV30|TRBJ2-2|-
TGTGCCTGGACTAAAATGGGTCTCGAATACGGGGAGCTGTTTTTT
CAWTKMGLEYGELFF
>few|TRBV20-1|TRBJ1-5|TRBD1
TGCAGTGCCATCTTGGGGACAGGGGGCATGAGCAATCAGCCCCAGCATTTT
CSAILGTGGMSNQPQHF
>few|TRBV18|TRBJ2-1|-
TGTGCCAGCTCAACCCCTAGCGAACTTTACAATGAGCAGTTCTTC
CASSTPSELYNEQFF
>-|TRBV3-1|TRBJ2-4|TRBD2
TGTGCCAGCAGCCAAAGCGGGGTAGCCAAAAACATTCAGTACTTC
CASSQSGVAKNIQYF
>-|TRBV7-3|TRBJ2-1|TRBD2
TGTGCCAGCAGAAGTAGCGGGAGGGACAATGAGCAGTTCTTC
CASRSSGRDNEQFF
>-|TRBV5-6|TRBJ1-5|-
TGTGCCAGCAGCCGCCGGACGGAGCAGCCCCAGCATTTT
CASSRRTEQPQHF
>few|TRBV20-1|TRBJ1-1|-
TGCAGTGCTGTGGACGGGATGAACACTGAAGCTTTCTTT
CSAVDGMNTEAFF
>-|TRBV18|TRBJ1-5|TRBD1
TGTGCCAGCTCAGGACAGGGGAGGAATCAGCCCCAGCATTTT
CASSGQGRNQPQHF
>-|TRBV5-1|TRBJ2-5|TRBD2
TGCGCCAGCAGCCTTCGGACTAGCGGGAGTAGAGAGACCCAGTACTTC
CASSLRTSGSRETQYF
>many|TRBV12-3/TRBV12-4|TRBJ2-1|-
TGTGCCAGCAGTTTATCTTTTATGAACAATGAGCAGTTCTTC
CASSLSFMNNEQFF
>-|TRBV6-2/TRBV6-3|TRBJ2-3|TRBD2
TGTGCCAGCAGGCCTAGCGGTGGGGGCACAGATACGCAGTATTTT
CASRPSGGGTDTQYF
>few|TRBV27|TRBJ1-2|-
TGTGCCAGCAGTGCTGACAGGATAGCCAACTATGGCTACACCTTC
CASSADRIANYGYTF
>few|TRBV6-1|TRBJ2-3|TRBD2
TGTGCCAGCAGAACCGGGACTAGCGGGGGCACGCAGTATTTT
CASRTGTSGGTQYF
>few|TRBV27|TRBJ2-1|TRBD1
TGTGCCAGCTACGGGCCCGGACAGGGTTTAAGAAAGTACAATGAGCAGTTCTTC
CASYGPGQGLRKYNEQFF
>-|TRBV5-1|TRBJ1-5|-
TGCGCCAGCAGCTTGGAAGGAACACAACAGCCCCAGCATTTT
CASSLEGTQQPQHF
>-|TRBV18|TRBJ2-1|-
TGTGCCAGCTCACCTCGAGGAGCATCCTACAATGAGCAGTTCTTC
CASSPRGASYNEQFF
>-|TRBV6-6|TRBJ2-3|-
TGTGCCAGCAGTTACGTGGATGGGGGCCCGGCGTATTTT
CASSYVDGGPAYF
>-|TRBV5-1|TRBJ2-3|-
TGCGCCAGCAGCACGGTCTCGCCCCCCATGGATACGCAGTATTTT
CASSTVSPPMDTQYF
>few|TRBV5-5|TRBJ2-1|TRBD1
TGTGCCAGCAGCCCTTCCCTCAGGGGGCCCTACAATGAGCAGTTCTTC
CASSPSLRGPYNEQFF
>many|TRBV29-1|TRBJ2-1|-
TGCAGCGTTCTGCAGGGAAGCTCCTACAATGAGCAGTTCTTC
CSVLQGSSYNEQFF
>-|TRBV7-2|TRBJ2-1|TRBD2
TGTGCCAGCAGCTTAGTGGGACTAGCCCCTAATGAGCAGTTCTTC
CASSLVGLAPNEQFF
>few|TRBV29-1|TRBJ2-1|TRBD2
TGCAGCGTTGAGGGTTCTAGCGGGAGGGGGTCCTACAATGAGCAGTTCTTC
CSVEGSSGRGSYNEQFF
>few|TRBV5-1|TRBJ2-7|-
TGCGCCAGCAGCCTTCGCTTTCCAGCCGCCTACGAGCAGTACTTC
CASSLRFPAAYEQYF
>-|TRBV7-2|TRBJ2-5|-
TGTGCCAGCAGCCAAAAAGGAGGGGGAAGTAGGGGAGAGACCCAGTACTTC
CASSQKGGGSRGETQYF
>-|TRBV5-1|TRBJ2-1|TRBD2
TGCGCCAGCAGCCAACTAGCGGGGAGTCAGGTTGAGCAGTTCTTC
CASSQLAGSQVEQFF
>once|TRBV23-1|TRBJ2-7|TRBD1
TGCGCCAGCAGTCACCCAGGGACAGGGGGCTTTTACGAGCAGTACTTC
CASSHPGTGGFYEQYF
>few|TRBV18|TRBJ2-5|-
TGTGCCAGCTCACCTCCCGGCGGAAACCTTCGTGGAGAGACCCAGTACTTC
CASSPPGGNLRGETQYF
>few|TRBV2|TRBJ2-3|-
TGTGCCAGCAAGAGCAGGGGTCTGGGAGATACGCAGTATTTT
CASKSRGLGDTQYF
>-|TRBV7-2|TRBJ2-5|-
TGTGCCAGCAGCTTAGGATTTATGATCCAAGAGACCCAGTACTTC
CASSLGFMIQETQYF
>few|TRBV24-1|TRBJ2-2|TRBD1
TGTGCCACCAGTGACGCCAAGGGACAGGGGAACACCGGGGAGCTGTTTTTT
CATSDAKGQGNTGELFF
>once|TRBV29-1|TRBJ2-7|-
TGCAGCGTTGGGGCGGTTAACTTCTACGAGCAGTACTTC
CSVGAVNFYEQYF
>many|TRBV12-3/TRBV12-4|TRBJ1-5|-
TGTGCCAGCAGTTTTGAGCAGGGCCAGCCCCAGCATTTT
CASSFEQGQPQHF
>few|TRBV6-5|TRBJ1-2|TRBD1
TGTGCCAGCAGTTACTCTGATAGACAGGGCGGTGGCTACACCTTC
CASSYSDRQGGGYTF
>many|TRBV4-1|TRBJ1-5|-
TGCGCCAGCAGCCAAGATGCAGGGAGGCCGAGTCAGCCCCAGCATTTT
CASSQDAGRPSQPQHF
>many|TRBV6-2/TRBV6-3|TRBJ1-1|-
TGTGCCAGCAGTTACGGCCCTGAAGCTTTCTTT
CASSYGPEAFF
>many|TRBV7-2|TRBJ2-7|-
TGTGCCAGCAGCTTTACGGGTAGCTCCTACGAGCAGTACTTC
CASSFTGSSYEQYF
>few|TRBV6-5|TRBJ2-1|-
TGTGCCAGCAGTTACTCGTTGGGGGGCGTCGATGAGCAGTTCTTC
CASSYSLGGVDEQFF
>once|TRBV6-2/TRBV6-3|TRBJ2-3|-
TGTGCCAGCAGTTACTCCCCTTTAGGAGGAACCGGGTCAGATACGCAGTATTTT
CASSYSPLGGTGSDTQYF
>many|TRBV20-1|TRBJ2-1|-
TGCAGTGCTAACGAGCGGGATGAGCAGTTCTTC
CSANERDEQFF
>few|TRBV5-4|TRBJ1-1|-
TGTGCCAGCAGCTTGACGGGGGGAACGGACACTGAAGCTTTCTTT
CASSLTGGTDTEAFF
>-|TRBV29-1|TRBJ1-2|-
TGCAGCGTTGAAATCGCAGACTTAAACTATGGCTACACCTTC
CSVEIADLNYGYTF
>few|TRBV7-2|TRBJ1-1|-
TGTGCCAGCAGCTTAGTGTTCTCAGGGGACACTGAAGCTTTCTTT
CASSLVFSGDTEAFF
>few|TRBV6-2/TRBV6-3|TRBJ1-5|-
TGTGCCAGCAGTTTGATGGGTGTGGACCTATATAGCAATCAGCCCCAGCATTTT
CASSLMGVDLYSNQPQHF
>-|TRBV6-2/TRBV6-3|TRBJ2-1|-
TGTGCCAGCAGCCTTAATACACGATCCTCCTACAATGAGCAGTTCTTC
CASSLNTRSSYNEQFF